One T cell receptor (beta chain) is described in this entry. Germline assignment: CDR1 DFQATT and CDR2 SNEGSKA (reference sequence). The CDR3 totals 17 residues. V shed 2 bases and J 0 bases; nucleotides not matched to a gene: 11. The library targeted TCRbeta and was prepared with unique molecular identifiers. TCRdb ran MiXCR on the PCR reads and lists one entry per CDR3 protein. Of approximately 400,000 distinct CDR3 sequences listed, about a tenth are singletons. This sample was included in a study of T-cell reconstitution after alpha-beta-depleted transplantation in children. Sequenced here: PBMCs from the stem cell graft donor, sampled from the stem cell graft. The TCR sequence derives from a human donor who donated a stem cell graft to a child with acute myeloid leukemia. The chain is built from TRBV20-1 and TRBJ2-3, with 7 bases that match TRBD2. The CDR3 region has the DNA TGCAGTGCTAGAAGGTTCGCGGGAGCCGTTAGCACAGATACGCAGTATTTT. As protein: CSARRFAGAVSTDTQYF.